This TCR beta chain was sequenced during a study of glioma-infiltrating T cells after dendritic cell vaccination (dated by TCRdb to 2016 to 2018). About the full investigation: The cohort comprised around 15 glioblastoma patients from Phase I and II dendritic cell vaccination trials, 9 newly diagnosed and 6 with recurrent disease. Between the early 2000s and the early 2010s, the patients were given dendritic cell vaccination pulsed with autologous tumor lysate. The vaccine consisted of monocyte-derived dendritic cells cultured roughly 7 days with IL-4 and GM-CSF, then pulsed overnight with autologous tumor lysate. Each patient was given three intradermal dendritic cell vaccine injections, spaced two weeks apart, in the arm below the axilla. Tumor-infiltrating lymphocyte content was quantified and tumor and blood repertoires were compared in dendritic cell-vaccinated glioblastoma patients by deep sequencing of TCR beta CDR3 regions. Survival after dendritic cell vaccination was correlated with TCR sequencing metrics such as TIL content and the overlap between tumor and blood repertoires.

The investigation overall reported the following: After dendritic cell vaccination, a higher estimated pretreatment TIL content predicted longer time to progression and overall survival. No direct relationship between TCR clonality and survival was found, suggesting that a diverse polyclonal response may matter. The cohort was small and heterogeneous, few patients had complete blood and tumor sets, and even fewer had initial-recurrent tumor pairs. The three-group TCR overlap response model was described as speculative and requiring prospective validation.

As concerns this clone: There is no known antigen for this receptor. No base-level quality is on record; no much larger clone is a single base apart.

The CDR3, cysteine through phenylalanine, is 16 amino acids long. Only the CDR3 DNA stays, 48 bases, in frame from base 1. Clipping removes 0 bases from V and 6 bases from J, with 6 as the unmatched junction base count. CDR1 and CDR2 are drawn from the germline V gene: SGDLS, YYNGEE. TCRB CDR3 regions were amplified from 1.5 to 2.5 ug genomic DNA, or all available DNA if less, using the immunoSEQ assay. The multiplex PCR relied on 60 forward primers for TCR V beta segments and 13 reverse primers for J beta segments. To estimate reads per starting template, synthetic control templates were spiked into each sample at limiting dilution. The Illumina HiSeq System generated 87 bp sequencing reads. Per the authors' processing: To remove PCR and sequencing errors, closely related sequences were merged with a nearest neighbor algorithm. TCR overlap was measured as the percentage of unique tumor TCR beta sequences that were also present in the peripheral blood of the same patient. Held by TCRdb, this immuneACCESS table contains in-frame sequences only and omits some clones. Under half of the omission traces to an unresolved V gene where checked; the cause of the rest is unknown. V, J and clone size are those of that table, while D and trimming were read from the DNA. The sample profile shows under 35,000 clones; 90% of them were found once. In total, the top ten clones hold roughly 2% of the sample.

Selection of patients required sufficient residual fresh-frozen tumor tissue and over two years of available survival data. Although molecular status otherwise differed among the glioblastoma patients, no patient had an isocitrate dehydrogenase mutation. PBMC were collected before vaccination, two weeks after the third vaccination, and at tumor progression if tumor progression occurred. The Qiagen DNeasy Blood extraction Kit was used to extract genomic DNA. The starting material was blood, obtained before dendritic cell vaccination. The sequence was collected from a human donor with glioblastoma. Recombination connected TRBV9 to TRBJ2-1; 10 nucleotides in the junction match TRBD2. The CDR3 reads CASSVVQSSGSNEQFF. DNA sequence: TGTGCCAGCAGCGTAGTACAGTCTAGCGGGAGCAATGAGCAGTTCTTC.